This TCR beta chain was documented in a study of T cells in Graves' hyperthyroidism and ophthalmopathy. Extraction of PBMCs used 8 to 10 ml of fresh peripheral blood. Regions amplified from RNA transcripts were the TCR beta CDR3 regions. First-round RT-PCR with HTBI primers amplified the TCR CDR3 region. TCRdb fed the multiplex PCR reads into MiXCR, producing one record per CDR3 protein. The sample includes 500,000 to 650,000 distinct CDR3 sequences, 12% to 15% of them seen just once. V lost 1 base and J 0 bases, leaving 6 bases between the germline ends. This CDR3 contains 15 residues. In germline, CDR1 is SGHAT, CDR2 FQNNGV. This clonotype was counted ten times or more.

This TCR was sampled from a middle-aged woman with Graves' hyperthyroidism. Source material: blood. The chain combines TRBV11-2 with TRBJ2-2; unclear D gene. The CDR3 is CASSLGSANTGELFF. CDR3 in DNA: TGTGCCAGCAGCTTAGGATCAGCGAACACCGGGGAGCTGTTTTTT.